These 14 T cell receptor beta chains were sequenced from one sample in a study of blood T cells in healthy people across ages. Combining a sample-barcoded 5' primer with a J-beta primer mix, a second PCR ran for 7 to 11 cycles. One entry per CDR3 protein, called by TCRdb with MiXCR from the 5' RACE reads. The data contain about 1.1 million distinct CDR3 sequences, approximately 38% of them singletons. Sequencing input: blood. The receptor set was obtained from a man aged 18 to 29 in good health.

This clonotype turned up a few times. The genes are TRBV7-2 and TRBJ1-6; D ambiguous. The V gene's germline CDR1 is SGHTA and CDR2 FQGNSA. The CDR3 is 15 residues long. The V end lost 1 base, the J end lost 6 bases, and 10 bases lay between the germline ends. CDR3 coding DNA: TGTGCCAGCAGCTTAGAAGGACTGACTAATTCACCCCTCCACTTT. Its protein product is CASSLEGLTNSPLHF.

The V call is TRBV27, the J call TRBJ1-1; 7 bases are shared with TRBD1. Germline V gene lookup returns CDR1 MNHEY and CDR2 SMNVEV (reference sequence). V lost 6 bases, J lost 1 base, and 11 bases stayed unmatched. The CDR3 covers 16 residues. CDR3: CASSYAGGLGNTEAFF. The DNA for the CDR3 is TGTGCCAGCAGCTACGCAGGGGGGTTGGGGAACACTGAAGCTTTCTTT.

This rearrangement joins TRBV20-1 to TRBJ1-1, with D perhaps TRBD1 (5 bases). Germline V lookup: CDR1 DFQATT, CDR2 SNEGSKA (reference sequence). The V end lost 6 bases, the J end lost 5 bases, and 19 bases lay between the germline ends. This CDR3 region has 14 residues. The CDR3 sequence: CSASRQYLGTEAFF. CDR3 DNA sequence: TGCAGTGCCTCCCGACAGTACCTGGGGACTGAAGCTTTCTTT.

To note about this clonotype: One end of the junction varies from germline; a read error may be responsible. Here the CDR3 reads CANSPRLAGGQETQYF. In nucleotides, the CDR3 is TGTGCCAACAGCCCAAGACTAGCGGGGGGTCAAGAGACCCAGTACTTC. This rearrangement joins TRBV11-2 to TRBJ2-5; TRBD2 matches 13 bases. This CDR3 spans 16 amino acids. Germline CDR1 reads SGHAT; CDR2 reads FQNNGV. Combining the CDR3 with reference TRBV11-2 and TRBJ2-5 gives the whole variable domain EAGVAQSPRYKIIEKRQSVAFWCNPISGHATLYWYQQILGQGPKLLIQFQNNGVVDDSQLPKDRFSAERLKGVDSTLKIQPAKLEDSAVYLCANSPRLAGGQETQYFGPGTRLLVL.

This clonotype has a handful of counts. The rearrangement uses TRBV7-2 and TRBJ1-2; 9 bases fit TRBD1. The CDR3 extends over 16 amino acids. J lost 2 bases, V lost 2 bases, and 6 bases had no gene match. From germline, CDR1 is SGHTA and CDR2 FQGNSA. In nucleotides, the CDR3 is TGTGCCAGCAGCTTAAATGCGGGACAGGGAAACTATGGCTACACCTTC. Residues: CASSLNAGQGNYGYTF. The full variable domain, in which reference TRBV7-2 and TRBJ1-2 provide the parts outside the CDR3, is GAGVSQSPSNKVTEKGKDVELRCDPISGHTALYWYRQSLGQGLEFLIYFQGNSAPDKSGLPSDRFSAERTGGSVSTLTIQRTQQEDSAVYLCASSLNAGQGNYGYTFGSGTRLTVV.

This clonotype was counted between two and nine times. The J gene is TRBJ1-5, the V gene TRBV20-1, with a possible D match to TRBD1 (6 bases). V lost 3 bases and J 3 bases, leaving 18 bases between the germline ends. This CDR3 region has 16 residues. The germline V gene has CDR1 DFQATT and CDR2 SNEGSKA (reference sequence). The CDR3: CSASRGQAADNQPQHF. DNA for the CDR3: TGCAGTGCTAGCCGGGGGCAGGCAGCCGACAATCAGCCCCAGCATTTT.

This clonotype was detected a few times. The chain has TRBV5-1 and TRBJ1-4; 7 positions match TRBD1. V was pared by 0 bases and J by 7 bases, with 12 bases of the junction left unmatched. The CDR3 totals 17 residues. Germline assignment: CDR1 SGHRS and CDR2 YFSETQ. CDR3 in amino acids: CASSLGAGDSYGEKLFF. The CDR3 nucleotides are TGCGCCAGCAGCTTGGGGGCAGGGGACAGCTATGGTGAAAAACTGTTTTTT.

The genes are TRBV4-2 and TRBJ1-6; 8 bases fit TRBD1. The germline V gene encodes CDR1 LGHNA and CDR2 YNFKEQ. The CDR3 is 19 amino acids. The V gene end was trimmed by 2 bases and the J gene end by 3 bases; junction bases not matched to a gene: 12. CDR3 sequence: CASSQYHPGQGSYNSPLHF. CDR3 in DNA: TGTGCCAGCAGCCAATACCACCCAGGACAGGGAAGCTATAATTCACCCCTCCACTTT.

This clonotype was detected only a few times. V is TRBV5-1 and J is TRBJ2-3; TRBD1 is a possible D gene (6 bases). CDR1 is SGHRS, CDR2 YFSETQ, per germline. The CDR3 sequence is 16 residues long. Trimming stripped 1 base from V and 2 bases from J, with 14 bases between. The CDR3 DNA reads TGCGCCAGCAGCTTGTCGGACAGATTAATCACAGATACGCAGTATTTT. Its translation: CASSLSDRLITDTQYF.

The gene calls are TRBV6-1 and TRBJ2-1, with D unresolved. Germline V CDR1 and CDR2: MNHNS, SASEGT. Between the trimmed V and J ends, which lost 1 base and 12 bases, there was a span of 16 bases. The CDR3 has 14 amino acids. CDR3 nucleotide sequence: TGTGCCAGCAGTGAAGTAGGAGACTCGGTCGGGCAGTTCTTC. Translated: CASSEVGDSVGQFF.

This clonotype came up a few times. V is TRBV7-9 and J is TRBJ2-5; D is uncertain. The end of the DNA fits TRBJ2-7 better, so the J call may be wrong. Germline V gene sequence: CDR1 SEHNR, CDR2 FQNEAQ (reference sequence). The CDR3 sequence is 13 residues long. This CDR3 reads CASSRLSYNEQYF. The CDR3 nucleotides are TGTGCCAGCAGCCGTCTATCCTATAACGAGCAGTACTTC.

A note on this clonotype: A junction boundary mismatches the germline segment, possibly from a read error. In DNA form, the CDR3 reads TGTGTCAGCAGTGAAGCGGGGAACTATGGCTACACCTTC. This encodes CVSSEAGNYGYTF. The chain uses TRBV6-1 and TRBJ1-2; D uncertain. CDR3 size: 13 residues. Germline V gene lookup returns CDR1 MNHNS and CDR2 SASEGT.

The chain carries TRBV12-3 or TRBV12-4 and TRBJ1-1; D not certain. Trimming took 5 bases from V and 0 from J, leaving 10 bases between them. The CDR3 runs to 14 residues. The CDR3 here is CASSVSALNTEAFF. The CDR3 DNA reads TGTGCCAGCAGTGTTAGCGCCCTGAACACTGAAGCTTTCTTT.

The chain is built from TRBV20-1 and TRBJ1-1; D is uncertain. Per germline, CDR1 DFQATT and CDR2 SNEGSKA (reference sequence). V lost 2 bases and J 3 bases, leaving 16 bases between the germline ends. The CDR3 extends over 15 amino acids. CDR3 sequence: CSARSATLLDTEAFF. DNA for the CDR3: TGCAGTGCTAGATCGGCGACCCTTTTGGACACTGAAGCTTTCTTT.